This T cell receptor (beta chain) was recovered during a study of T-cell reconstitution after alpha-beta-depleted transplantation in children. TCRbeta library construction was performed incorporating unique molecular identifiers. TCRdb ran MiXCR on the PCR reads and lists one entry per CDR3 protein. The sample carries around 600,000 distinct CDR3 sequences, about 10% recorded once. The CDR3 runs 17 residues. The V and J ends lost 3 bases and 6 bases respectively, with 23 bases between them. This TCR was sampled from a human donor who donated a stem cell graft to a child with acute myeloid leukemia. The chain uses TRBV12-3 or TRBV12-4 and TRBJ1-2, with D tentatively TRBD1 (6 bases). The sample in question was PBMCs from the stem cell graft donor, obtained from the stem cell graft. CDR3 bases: TGTGCCAGCAGTTTTGGGGGGGCGCGGGGCTTTAGGCATGGCTACACCTTC. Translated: CASSFGGARGFRHGYTF.